The 10 T cell receptor beta chains given below trace back to one sample, sequenced in a study of technical replicates of blood from several donors. Clones were sequenced by immunoSEQ multiplex PCR, and TCRdb holds only the in-frame ones, with some missing. The repertoire has approximately 100,000 clones, around 95% of them found once; the top ten carry over 0.2%. Sequencing was carried out using T cells isolated from PBMCs. Source of these receptors: a human donor in good health.

CDR3 DNA: TGTGCCAGCAGCCCACATCCCGGGATGTATAACTATGGCTACACCTTC. Its protein product is CASSPHPGMYNYGYTF. This chain connects TRBV7-2 to TRBJ1-2; D uncertain. The CDR3 has 16 residues. Germline CDR1 reads SGHTA; CDR2 reads FQGNSA. V lost 5 bases and J 1 base, leaving 17 bases between the germline ends.

The chain combines TRBV7-3 with TRBJ2-5, with D possibly matching TRBD2 (6 bases). The CDR3 loop spans 15 amino acids. Per the germline V gene, CDR1 is SGHTA and CDR2 is FQGTGA. The V end lost 3 bases, the J end lost 0 bases, and 11 bases lay between the germline ends. This CDR3 reads CASSFGGSYQETQYF. The CDR3 DNA is TGTGCCAGCAGCTTTGGGGGGAGCTACCAAGAGACCCAGTACTTC.

The chain has TRBV28 and TRBJ1-5; D might be TRBD1 (5 bases). CDR3 length equals 13 residues. Germline assignment: CDR1 MDHEN and CDR2 SYDVKM. Trimming took off 10 bases at V and 4 bases at J, with 14 bases between the two ends. Here the CDR3 reads CATDPGGNQPQHF. CDR3 bases: TGTGCCACCGACCCCGGGGGGAATCAGCCCCAGCATTTT.

This sequence joins TRBV30 and TRBJ1-5, with a weak D call TRBD1 (5 bases). Germline V gives CDR1 GTSNPN, CDR2 SVGIG (reference sequence). This CDR3 has 14 amino acids. V lost 5 bases and J 3 bases, leaving 14 bases between the germline ends. The CDR3 is CAWARQGFNQPQHF. CDR3 DNA sequence: TGTGCCTGGGCCCGCCAGGGTTTCAATCAGCCCCAGCATTTT.

The genes are TRBV19 and TRBJ2-7, with 10 bases fitting TRBD2. The V and J ends lost 5 bases and 2 bases, in that order; junction bases with no gene match: 12. Germline V CDR1 and CDR2: LNHDA, SQIVND (reference sequence). CDR3 length: 17 residues. The CDR3 DNA reads TGTGCCAGTAGTCGGACTAGCGGTTCGAAATATACCTACGAGCAGTACTTC. This translates into CASSRTSGSKYTYEQYF.

This sequence joins TRBV29-1 and TRBJ1-4; 7 bases line up with TRBD1. The CDR3 runs 13 residues. V trimming: 4 bases; J trimming: 5 bases; junction bases outside the gene matches: 4. CDR1 SQVTM and CDR2 ANQGSEA come from the germline V gene. The CDR3 DNA sequence: TGCAGCGTTGGAACAGGGGCAAATGAAAAACTGTTTTTT. Protein sequence: CSVGTGANEKLFF.

This chain connects TRBV6-5 to TRBJ2-7; TRBD2 matches at 7 bases. Germline assignment: CDR1 MNHEY and CDR2 SVGAGI. This CDR3 has 13 amino acids. The J segment lost 3 bases and the V segment lost 6 bases, leaving 5 bases of the junction unmatched. The CDR3 DNA reads TGTGCCAGCAGGGGGGGGACTAACTACGAGCAGTACTTC. Translation: CASRGGTNYEQYF.

This chain uses TRBV5-4 with TRBJ2-3; 8 nucleotides agree with TRBD2. V lost 2 bases and J lost 1; bases outside the gene matches: 6. The CDR3 runs 16 residues. Germline V gene lookup returns CDR1 SGHNT and CDR2 YYREEE (reference sequence). The CDR3 DNA reads as TGTGCCAGCAGCTTCACGGGGGGGCCGGGCACAGATACGCAGTATTTT. Amino acids: CASSFTGGPGTDTQYF.

This chain connects TRBV9 to TRBJ2-7; 10 bases match TRBD1. The junction had 4 bases not matched to a gene; V was cut back by 0 bases and J by 4 bases. Per germline, CDR1 SGDLS and CDR2 YYNGEE. The CDR3 contains 15 residues. The CDR3 region has the DNA TGTGCCAGCAGCGTAGGAAGACAGGGGGCGTACGAGCAGTACTTC. As protein: CASSVGRQGAYEQYF.

The V gene is TRBV29-1, the J gene TRBJ2-7; D gene unclear. CDR3 length equals 11 residues. CDR1 and CDR2 (germline): SQVTM, ANQGSEA. V was trimmed by 2 bases and J by 2 bases, leaving 4 bases between them. CDR3 nucleotide sequence: TGCAGCGTTGAACAGACCTACGAGCAGTACTTC. Translation: CSVEQTYEQYF.